This T cell receptor (beta chain) was sequenced for a study of blood T cell repertoires in COVID-19. Study-wide context: Italy, Spain and the United States were the sources of the convalescent and acute COVID-19 samples. From T cells, B-cell-depleted T cells, or PBMCs came the material, which was cDNA or gDNA.

Germline CDR1 MDHEN, CDR2 SYDVKM. Trimming stripped 5 bases from V and 2 bases from J, with 13 bases between. CDR3 length: 15 amino acids. In the authors' methods: Reference gene primer amplification yielded estimated nucleated cell counts. Generated by immunoSEQ multiplex PCR, the TCRdb table keeps only in-frame clones and is missing some. That table gives V, J and clone size, and the DNA gave D and trimming. The data show over 120,000 clones, around 89% seen once. The chain is built from TRBV28 and TRBJ2-1; D perhaps matches TRBD2 (6 bases). This TCR was sampled from a man in his 60s with active or convalescent COVID-19. Sequencing was carried out using peripheral blood. Here the CDR3 DNA reads TGTGCCAGCAGTCCCCCGACTAGTCCCTACAATGAGCAGTTCTTC. As protein: CASSPPTSPYNEQFF.